The text below deals with one T cell receptor (beta chain). The antigen is not known. Prior to thyroid surgery, none of the patients had received any treatment. These data are taken from a study of metastatic and nonmetastatic thyroid tumors. For the study at large: Repertoire comparison spanned blood and tumor or nodule tissue of malignant and benign thyroid patients. Overall study results and limits: Reports indicated that malignant thyroid tumors showed significantly higher TCR beta diversity than benign nodules did, in blood and tumor.

Trimming removed 7 bases from V and 5 bases from J; junction bases left unmatched: 13. The CDR3 has 14 amino acids. Germline CDR1 is DFQATT and CDR2 is SNEGSKA (reference sequence). TCRdb called clones again from the PCR reads with MiXCR. The data show 25,000 to 30,000 clones, roughly 24% seen once. The specimen sequenced was blood. This clonotype was obtained from a female donor with papillary thyroid cancer or a benign thyroid nodule (not recorded which). Some clones in this sample may be carry-over from other donors' samples. The chain is built from TRBV20-1 and TRBJ2-5, with TRBD2 identical over 7 bases. Written as DNA, the CDR3 is TGCAGTGGAGCGGGACCATTCGGCGGGGAGACCCAGTACTTC. Amino acid sequence: CSGAGPFGGETQYF.